This T cell receptor beta chain comes out of a study of blood T cell repertoires in COVID-19 (dated by TCRdb to between 2020 and 2021). With regard to the full study: Collaborator samples came from the United States, Italy and Spain and covered acute and convalescent phases of COVID-19. The sample metadata nearly always contained a de-identified subject ID, COVID-19 status, age in years and sex. The dataset comprised deeply sampled blood TCRbeta repertoires from subjects exposed to, actively infected with, or recovered from COVID-19. The material from the prospective study consisted of cDNA or gDNA derived from T cells, B-cell-depleted T cells, or PBMCs. Where available, HLA class I and class II types were taken from metadata supplied by the sample provider and were not determined by assay-based typing. The repertoires were released in a freely available public database meant as a resource for research on the immune response to SARS-CoV-2. The samples were drawn from the first 160 participants of the ongoing ImmuneRACE study and from about 1,200 subjects provided by 6 global collaborators.

Points on this clone: Its target antigen remains unknown. Base qualities are not at hand, and no much larger clone is one base apart.

Inclusive of the bounding cysteine and phenylalanine, the CDR3 is 13 residues long. The only DNA kept is the CDR3, 39 bases in frame from the first base. CDR1 and CDR2 are drawn from the germline V gene: SGHRS, YFSETQ. From V the trimming removes 3 bases and from J it removes 4 bases, while the gene matches leave 3 bases of the junction unaccounted for. Enrolling through a virtual design, the prospective study's participants ranged in age from about 18 to 89 years and lived across roughly 24 United States geographic areas. To assign participants to cohorts, the prospective study relied on clinical history that participants themselves reported in a screening survey and a study questionnaire. In the prospective study, whole blood, serum and a nasopharyngeal or oropharyngeal swab were collected from each participant by mobile phlebotomists. Over a roughly 2-month period, participants in the prospective study had the option of providing additional blood draws and questionnaires. Blood samples from the prospective study were shipped frozen or at room temperature prior to DNA extraction.

What the work shows at the level of the full study, not this receptor alone: The amount of clinical and demographic metadata varied by source and participant and was provided uncurated.

TCRbeta CDR3 regions were amplified from genomic DNA by means of the immunoSEQ Assay, a bias-controlled multiplex PCR. Per the source publication's procedure: The number of nucleated cells in each sample was estimated from the amplification of reference gene primers within the assay. To quantify the absolute abundance of each unique TCRbeta CDR3 rearrangement, sequence reads were collapsed and filtered. For each sample, productive Simpson clonality was calculated as the square root of Simpson's diversity index across productive rearrangements. The immuneACCESS repertoire file appears here via TCRdb, limited to in-frame rearrangements. These files lack a portion of the clones; in checked studies, under half of the deficit traces to unresolved V genes, and the cause of the others is not known. That table furnishes V, J and clone size, whereas the DNA furnished D and trimming. The sample includes about 240,000 clones, with around 86% observed a single time. The ten largest clones take up roughly 3.5% of the sample.

This TCR was sampled from a woman aged 40 to 50 with acute COVID-19. Sequenced: PBMCs or T cells enriched from blood (not recorded which). This chain joins TRBV5-1 to TRBJ2-5; 7 bases in the junction line up with TRBD1. This receptor carries the CDR3 CASSSGQLETQYF. The DNA sequence is as follows: TGCGCCAGCAGCTCGGGACAGTTAGAGACCCAGTACTTC.